This T cell receptor (beta chain) came from a study of shared clonotypes between healthy human individuals (dated by TCRdb to 2018 to 2020). General notes on the study: The cohort comprised a couple of women and a few men aged 18 to 49 years. Per donor, three plates each were used for CD4 naive and CD4 memory, two for CD8 naive, and one for CD8 memory. Blood TCR repertoires of four to six healthy adults were deeply sequenced to estimate repertoire size and the extent of clonotype sharing between individuals. To increase sequencing depth and limit assay-specific biases, different laboratories used diverse techniques to prepare libraries and sequence TCR repertoires. Leukapheresis yielded between about 0.85 and 9.5 billion PBMCs per donor.

For this clone: Its antigen target is currently unknown. Base qualities are not recorded, but no much larger clone differs from it by a single base.

Study-wide findings and limitations: Only blood was sampled, and tissue TCR repertoires likely differ from those in blood. Incomplete sequencing was indicated by rarefaction of sorted-subset datasets, despite the large sequencing depth. Sharing across a handful of donors was observed for about 5% of naive CD4, 3% to 4% of naive CD8, 2% to 2.5% of memory CD4, and about 0.39% of memory CD8 clonotypes. The genetic and exposure-history diversity represented was limited by the small number of donors. Naive subsets generally had larger estimated clonotype richness than memory subsets did. Compared with non-shared clonotypes, clonotypes shared by all four sorted-subset donors had higher generation probabilities. Pairwise subsampling led to the expectation that sequencing depth would affect the degree of clonotype sharing among donors.

For the CD8 naive samples, CD45RO-negative cells were positively selected for CCR7, yielding a CD45RA+CCR7+ population from which TemRA cells were excluded. Healthy HIV-negative adults with no recently reported acute infections or vaccinations were included as donors. All donors were Caucasian adults living in Nashville, Tennessee, USA. Blood was collected by leukapheresis, and PBMCs were isolated by Ficoll-Histopaque density gradient centrifugation and then cryopreserved in liquid nitrogen vapor phase. Purity and quantity of every magnetically sorted T cell population were checked by analytical flow cytometry. Genomic DNA was isolated from each sorted fraction and quantified by UV absorbance on a Nanodrop 2000c. Using the deep immunoSEQ assay, multiplex PCR amplified TCR CDR3 regions from genomic DNA. Extracted genomic DNA from each cell subset was spread evenly across all wells of several immunoSEQ 96-well plates, with each plate serving as a replicate. For sorted subsets, about 200 ng genomic DNA, equal to tens of thousands of T cell genomes, was loaded into each replicate PCR. Purified libraries were quantified with a Qubit 3.0 fluorometer, sized on a Bioanalyzer 2100, and re-quantified with the KAPA Library Quantification kit. A separate single-read 150-cycle Illumina NextSeq 550 flow cell was used to sequence each immunoSEQ 96-well plate. Per the source publication's procedure: The immunoSEQ output contained only junctional sequences without quality scores, so filtering could not match that applied to full-length reads. To assign V/J genes and CDR3, sequences were annotated using PyIR, a Python wrapper for IgBLAST v1.9, with IMGT germline references. Reads were removed for weak V/J assignments (E-value above 1e-6), missing CDR3, stop codons, out-of-frame junctions, or ambiguous translated residues. V3J clonotypes were defined by identical inferred V gene, J gene, and CDR3 amino acid sequence. The percentage overlap between two repertoires was calculated by dividing the number of shared unique clonotypes by the size of the smaller repertoire. RTK rarefaction, the Chao1 estimator, and Recon v2.1 estimates of unobserved clonotypes were used to assess repertoire richness. Generation probabilities for all TCRbeta clonotypes obtained by the gDNA method from a handful of donors were computed using OLGA. TCRdb holds this immuneACCESS table with in-frame rearrangements only. Some clones are missing; in checked studies, unresolved V genes explain under half, and the rest has no known cause. V and J calls and clone size are as listed in that table; D and trimming were resolved from the DNA. For this sample the table gives 1.5 million to 2.5 million clones, of which about 94% were detected only once. Approximately 1% of the sample comes from the top ten.

From the germline V gene (reference sequence), CDR1 is SEHNR and CDR2 is FQNEAQ. V is reduced by 4 bases and J by 4 bases, leaving a spacing of 20 bases between them. The CDR3 covers 16 residues, taking in both the cysteine and the phenylalanine. Only CDR3 DNA remains: 48 bases, in frame from the first base. Sequencing was done on a sample of naive CD8+ T cells sorted from blood. This specimen's cell subset or site label, per the study, means: CD45RA+CCR7+. The receptor chain draws on TRBV7-9 and TRBJ2-7; the D gene is perhaps TRBD2, from 7 matching bases. The clonotype was recovered from a man younger than 35 in good health. The DNA is TGTGCCAGCAGCTCCCAAAGAGGGGGAGGGGAGTACGAGCAGTACTTC. The translation is CASSSQRGGGEYEQYF.